The clone carrying this T cell receptor beta chain appeared many times. Its matching antigen is unknown. These data are taken from a study of T cells in Graves' hyperthyroidism and ophthalmopathy. Study-level findings and limits: The model made its ophthalmopathy prediction, and onset followed a median around 6.9 months later. In the blood, most expanded thyroid clonotypes above 0.001 appeared as well. Through a model of 13 V-J features, ophthalmopathy was separated from stable hyperthyroidism.

The CDR3 length is 12 residues. V was pared by 6 bases and J by 10 bases, with 9 bases of the junction left unmatched. In germline, CDR1 is DFQATT, CDR2 SNEGSKA (reference sequence). Using RNA transcripts as the source, TCR beta CDR3 regions were amplified. HTBI primers drove first-round RT-PCR of the TCR CDR3. TCRdb redid the calling of the multiplex PCR reads with MiXCR, one entry per CDR3 protein. This sample has 390,000 or so distinct CDR3 sequences; 14% to 15% occur once, and the top ten carry around 13%. The chain has TRBV20-1 and TRBJ2-5; 9 bases match TRBD1. The sequenced sample consisted of blood. The origin of this receptor is a man between 18 and 29 years old with Graves' ophthalmopathy. CDR3 residues: CSAGGTGQVQYF. CDR3 bases: TGCAGTGCAGGGGGGACAGGGCAAGTCCAGTACTTC.